This is a list of T cell receptor beta chains from one sample in a study of T cell repertoires in cytomegalovirus infection. These TCRs' antigens remain unknown. TCRdb re-analysed the reads in MiXCR, keeping a single row per CDR3 protein. The sample gives around 750,000 distinct CDR3 sequences, less than 35% of which show up once; around an eighth is in the top ten. Specimen: cultured CD8+ T cells from PBMCs, collected from culture after CMV antigen stimulation. Receptors were obtained from a human donor in good health (CMV status not recorded). Some clones in this sample may be carry-over from other donors' samples. The CDR3 runs from the conserved cysteine through the conserved F or W. The order of the fields is V gene, clone size, J gene, CDR3 length, D gene, CDR3 protein, CDR3 DNA. A D gene is named only where the DNA matches it firmly. Size tells how often a clone was seen (once, few, many) or the class of an expanded clone, and some rows leave it out.

>TRBV27|once|TRBJ2-2|14|.
CASSFLWGTGELFF
TGTGCCAGCAGTTTTTTATGGGGAACCGGGGAGCTGTTTTTT
>TRBV7-8|many|TRBJ1-5|14|.
CASSRSSGKQPQHF
TGTGCCAGCAGTAGAAGCTCAGGGAAACAGCCCCAGCATTTT
>TRBV27|.|TRBJ1-1|14|.
CVSSTGGSDTEAFF
TGTGTCAGCAGTACCGGGGGATCGGACACTGAAGCTTTCTTT
>TRBV6-5|.|TRBJ1-1|15|.
CASSYSPQINTEAFF
TGTGCCAGCAGTTACTCTCCCCAGATAAACACTGAAGCTTTCTTT
>TRBV27|few|TRBJ1-3|15|.
CASGKRSSSGNTIYF
TGTGCCAGCGGGAAACGGAGCTCCTCTGGAAACACCATATATTTT
>TRBV7-9|.|TRBJ2-7|15|.
CASSLDWVVPRRQYF
TGTGCCAGCAGCTTAGATTGGGTAGTGCCGCGGAGGCAGTACTTC
>TRBV9|few|TRBJ1-2|11|.
CASSERTGYTF
TGTGCCAGCAGCGAGCGAACAGGCTACACCTTC
>TRBV6-5|.|TRBJ2-1|15|.
CASSYPGLEGEEQFF
TGTGCCAGCAGTTACCCGGGACTGGAGGGCGAGGAGCAGTTCTTC
>TRBV7-9|.|TRBJ2-1|17|TRBD1
CASSARPGQGSYNEQFF
TGTGCCAGCAGCGCCCGTCCGGGACAGGGGTCCTACAATGAGCAGTTCTTC
>TRBV11-3|.|TRBJ2-1|17|.
CASSLGVGSTGYNEQFF
TGTGCCAGCAGCTTAGGAGTGGGATCGACAGGCTACAATGAGCAGTTCTTC
>TRBV10-3|.|TRBJ2-7|13|.
CAISEQNSYEQYF
TGTGCCATCAGTGAGCAAAACAGCTACGAGCAGTACTTC
>TRBV27|.|TRBJ1-1|14|TRBD1
CASSIQGGPAEAFF
TGTGCCAGCAGTATACAGGGGGGTCCTGCAGAAGCTTTCTTT
>TRBV3-1|few|TRBJ1-2|16|.
CASSQGRRVSGYGYTF
TGTGCCAGCAGCCAAGGGAGACGGGTATCGGGCTATGGCTACACCTTC
>TRBV13|few|TRBJ1-1|17|.
CASSLGDPGAVNTEAFF
TGTGCCAGCAGCTTAGGGGATCCGGGGGCGGTGAACACTGAAGCTTTCTTT
>TRBV12-3/TRBV12-4|.|TRBJ1-5|18|.
CASSLERGGQYSNQPQHF
TGTGCCAGCAGTCTCGAGAGGGGCGGACAATATAGCAATCAGCCCCAGCATTTT
>TRBV18|.|TRBJ1-6|14|TRBD1
CASSRGQEASPLHF
TGTGCCAGCTCTCGCGGACAGGAGGCTTCACCCCTCCACTTT
>TRBV7-2|.|TRBJ2-3|14|.
CASSLTGDTNTQYF
TGTGCCAGCAGCTTAACGGGGGACACGAATACGCAGTATTTT
>TRBV12-3/TRBV12-4|.|TRBJ1-1|19|.
CASSLSRGGPKSGNTEAFF
TGTGCCAGCAGTTTATCGCGGGGCGGCCCCAAATCGGGGAACACTGAAGCTTTCTTT
>TRBV19|many|TRBJ2-3|19|TRBD2
CASSAPGLAGGSSGDTQYF
TGTGCCAGTAGTGCTCCGGGACTAGCGGGGGGATCGTCAGGAGATACGCAGTATTTT
>TRBV19|.|TRBJ1-1|13|.
CASSIGAGTEAFF
TGTGCCAGTAGTATTGGTGCCGGAACTGAAGCTTTCTTT
>TRBV12-3/TRBV12-4|many|TRBJ2-7|12|.
CASSPSTEGQYF
TGTGCCAGCAGTCCCTCAACCGAAGGGCAGTACTTC
>TRBV2|.|TRBJ2-1|14|.
CANMIRGPQDEQFF
TGTGCCAACATGATCCGGGGACCTCAAGATGAGCAGTTCTTC
>TRBV6-5|few|TRBJ1-1|13|.
CASSLLTGTEAFF
TGTGCCAGCAGCCTTCTGACGGGCACTGAAGCTTTCTTT
>TRBV15|once|TRBJ2-3|15|.
CATSRVQSHTDTQYF
TGTGCCACCAGCAGAGTACAGTCTCACACAGATACGCAGTATTTT
>TRBV15|few|TRBJ1-5|18|TRBD1
CATSHAGQGAYSNQPQHF
TGTGCCACCAGCCATGCCGGGCAGGGGGCATATAGCAATCAGCCCCAGCATTTT
>TRBV2|.|TRBJ2-1|14|TRBD1
CASRPRDRDNEQFF
TGTGCCAGCAGACCCCGGGACAGGGATAATGAGCAGTTCTTC
>TRBV6-2/TRBV6-3|.|TRBJ2-1|12|.
CASSYPPVEQFF
TGTGCCAGCAGTTACCCACCGGTGGAGCAGTTCTTC
>TRBV7-2|many|TRBJ1-1|13|.
CASSFPRGPEAFF
TGTGCCAGCAGCTTTCCCAGGGGCCCTGAAGCTTTCTTT
>TRBV5-1|.|TRBJ2-7|14|TRBD2
CASRQIGLVNEQYF
TGCGCCAGCAGACAAATCGGACTAGTCAACGAGCAGTACTTC
>TRBV7-8|many|TRBJ2-1|16|.
CASSLGRGRSYNEQFF
TGTGCCAGCAGCTTAGGACGGGGGCGGTCCTACAATGAGCAGTTCTTC
>TRBV7-9|few|TRBJ2-3|13|.
CASSPARTDTQYF
TGTGCCAGCAGCCCTGCCCGCACAGATACGCAGTATTTT
>TRBV6-5|.|TRBJ1-1|14|.
CASSYRNMNTEAFF
TGTGCCAGCAGTTACCGGAACATGAACACTGAAGCTTTCTTT